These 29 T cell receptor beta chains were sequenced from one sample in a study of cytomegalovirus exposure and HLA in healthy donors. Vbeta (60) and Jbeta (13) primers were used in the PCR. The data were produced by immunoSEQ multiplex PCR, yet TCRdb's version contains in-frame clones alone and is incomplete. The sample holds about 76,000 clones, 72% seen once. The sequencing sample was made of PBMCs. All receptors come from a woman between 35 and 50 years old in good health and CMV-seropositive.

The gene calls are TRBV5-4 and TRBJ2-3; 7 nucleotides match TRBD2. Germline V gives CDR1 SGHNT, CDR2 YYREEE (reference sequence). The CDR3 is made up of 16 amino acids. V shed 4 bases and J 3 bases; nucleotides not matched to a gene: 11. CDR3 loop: CASSPMGGTTTDTQYF. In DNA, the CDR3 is TGTGCCAGCAGCCCCATGGGCGGGACTACAACAGATACGCAGTATTTT.

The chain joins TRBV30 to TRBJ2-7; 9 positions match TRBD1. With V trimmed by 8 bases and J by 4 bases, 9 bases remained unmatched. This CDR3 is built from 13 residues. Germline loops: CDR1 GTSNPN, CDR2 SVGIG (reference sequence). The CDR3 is CAVAGTGLYEQYF. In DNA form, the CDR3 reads TGTGCCGTCGCCGGGACAGGGCTTTACGAGCAGTACTTC. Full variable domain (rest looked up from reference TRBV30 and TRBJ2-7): SQTIHQWPATLVQPVGSPLSLECTVEGTSNPNLYWYRQAAGRGLQLLFYSVGIGQISSEVPQNLSASRPQDRQFILSSKKLLLSDSGFYLCAVAGTGLYEQYFGPGTRLTVT.

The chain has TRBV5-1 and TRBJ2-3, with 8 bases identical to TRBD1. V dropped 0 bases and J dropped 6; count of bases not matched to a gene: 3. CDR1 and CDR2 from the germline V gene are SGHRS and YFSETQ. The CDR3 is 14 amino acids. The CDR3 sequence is CASSLGQGSDTQYF. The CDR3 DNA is TGCGCCAGCAGCTTGGGACAGGGGTCCGATACGCAGTATTTT.

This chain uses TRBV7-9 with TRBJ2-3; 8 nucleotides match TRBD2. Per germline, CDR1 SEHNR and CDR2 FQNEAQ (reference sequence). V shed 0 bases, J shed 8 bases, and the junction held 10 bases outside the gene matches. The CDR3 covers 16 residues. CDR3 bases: TGTGCCAGCAGCTTAGCGGCGGGCGGGAGGTCCGGTACGCAGTATTTT. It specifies CASSLAAGGRSGTQYF.

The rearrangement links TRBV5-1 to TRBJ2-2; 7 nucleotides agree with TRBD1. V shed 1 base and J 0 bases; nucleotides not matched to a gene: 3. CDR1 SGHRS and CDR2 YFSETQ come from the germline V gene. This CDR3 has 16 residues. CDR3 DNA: TGCGCCAGCAGCTTGAGAGGACAGGCGAACACCGGGGAGCTGTTTTTT. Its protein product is CASSLRGQANTGELFF.

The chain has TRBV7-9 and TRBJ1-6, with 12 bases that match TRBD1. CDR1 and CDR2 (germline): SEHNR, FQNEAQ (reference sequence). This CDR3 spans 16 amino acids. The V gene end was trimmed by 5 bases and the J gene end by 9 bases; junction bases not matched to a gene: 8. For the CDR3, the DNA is TGTGCCAGCAGCCTAAGCGGGACAGGGGGCACTTCACCCCTCCACTTT. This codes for CASSLSGTGGTSPLHF.

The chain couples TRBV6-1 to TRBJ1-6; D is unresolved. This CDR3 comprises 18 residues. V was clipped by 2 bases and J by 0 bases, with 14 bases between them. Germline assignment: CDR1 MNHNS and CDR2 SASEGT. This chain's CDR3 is CASSESGAASSYNSPLHF. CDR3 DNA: TGTGCCAGCAGTGAATCGGGTGCAGCGAGCTCCTATAATTCACCCCTCCACTTT.

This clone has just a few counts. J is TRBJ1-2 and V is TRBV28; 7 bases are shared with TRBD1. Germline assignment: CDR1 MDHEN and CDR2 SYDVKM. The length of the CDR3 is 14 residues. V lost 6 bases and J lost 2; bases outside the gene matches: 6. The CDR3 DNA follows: TGTGCCAGCAGCCCGGGACAGCAAAACTATGGCTACACCTTC. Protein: CASSPGQQNYGYTF.

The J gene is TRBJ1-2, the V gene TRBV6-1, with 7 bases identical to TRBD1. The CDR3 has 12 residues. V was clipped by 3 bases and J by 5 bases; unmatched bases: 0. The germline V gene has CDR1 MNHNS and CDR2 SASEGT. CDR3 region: CASSEGQYGYTF. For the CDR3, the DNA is TGTGCCAGCAGTGAGGGACAGTATGGCTACACCTTC.

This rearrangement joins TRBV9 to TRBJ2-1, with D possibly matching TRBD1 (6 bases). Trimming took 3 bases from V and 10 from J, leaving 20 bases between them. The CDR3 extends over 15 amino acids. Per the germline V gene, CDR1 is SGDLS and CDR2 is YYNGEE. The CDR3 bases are TGTGCCAGCAGCGCTAAAGGTACCACAGGGAACGAGCAGTTCTTC. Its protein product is CASSAKGTTGNEQFF.

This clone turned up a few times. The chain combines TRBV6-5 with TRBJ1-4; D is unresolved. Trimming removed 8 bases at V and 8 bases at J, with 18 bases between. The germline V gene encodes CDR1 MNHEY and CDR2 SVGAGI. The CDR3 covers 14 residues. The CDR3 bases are TGTGCCAGCGGTACCTTTGGTAGAGGGGAAAAACTGTTTTTT. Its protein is CASGTFGRGEKLFF.

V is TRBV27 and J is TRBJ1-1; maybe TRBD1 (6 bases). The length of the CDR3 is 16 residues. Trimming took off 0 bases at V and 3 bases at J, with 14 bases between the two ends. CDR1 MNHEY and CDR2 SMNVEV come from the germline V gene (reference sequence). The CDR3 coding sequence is TGTGCCAGCAGTTTATCATCAGGGGAGATACACACTGAAGCTTTCTTT. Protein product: CASSLSSGEIHTEAFF.

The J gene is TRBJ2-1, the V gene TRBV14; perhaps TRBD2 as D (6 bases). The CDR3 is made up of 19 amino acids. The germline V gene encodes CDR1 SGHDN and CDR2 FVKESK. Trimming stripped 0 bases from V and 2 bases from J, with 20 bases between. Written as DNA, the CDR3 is TGTGCCAGCAGCCAAGATCTCATCGGGGGAGCACTAACCTACAATGAGCAGTTCTTC. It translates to CASSQDLIGGALTYNEQFF.

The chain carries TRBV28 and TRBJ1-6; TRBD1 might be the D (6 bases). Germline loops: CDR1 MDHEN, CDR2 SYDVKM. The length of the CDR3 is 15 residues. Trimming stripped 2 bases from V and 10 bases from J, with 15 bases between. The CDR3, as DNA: TGTGCCAGCAGTTTAATAGTGGGGGCCCAGTCACCCCTCCACTTT. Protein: CASSLIVGAQSPLHF.

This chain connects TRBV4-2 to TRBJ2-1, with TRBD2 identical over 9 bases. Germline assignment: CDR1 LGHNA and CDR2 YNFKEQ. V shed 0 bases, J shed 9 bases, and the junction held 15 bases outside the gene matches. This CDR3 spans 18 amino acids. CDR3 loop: CASSQDARTSEFGIEQFF. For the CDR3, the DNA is TGTGCCAGCAGCCAAGATGCGAGGACTAGCGAGTTCGGTATTGAGCAGTTCTTC.

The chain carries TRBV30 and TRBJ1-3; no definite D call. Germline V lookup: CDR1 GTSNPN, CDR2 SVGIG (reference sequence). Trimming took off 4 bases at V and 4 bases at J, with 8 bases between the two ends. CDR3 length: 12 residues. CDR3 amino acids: CAWKLEGNTIYF. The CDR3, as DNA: TGTGCCTGGAAACTTGAGGGAAACACCATATATTTT.

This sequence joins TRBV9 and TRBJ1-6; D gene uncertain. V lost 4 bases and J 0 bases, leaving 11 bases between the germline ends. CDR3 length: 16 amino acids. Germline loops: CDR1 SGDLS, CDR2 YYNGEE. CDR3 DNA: TGTGCCAGCAGCTCCGACGGGAGCTCCTATAATTCACCCCTCCACTTT. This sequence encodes CASSSDGSSYNSPLHF.

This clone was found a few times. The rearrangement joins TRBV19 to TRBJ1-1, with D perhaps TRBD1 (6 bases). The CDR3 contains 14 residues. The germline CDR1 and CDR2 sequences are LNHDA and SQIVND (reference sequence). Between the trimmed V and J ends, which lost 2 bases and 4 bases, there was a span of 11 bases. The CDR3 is CASSITGLGTEAFF. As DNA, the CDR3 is TGTGCCAGTAGTATAACAGGGCTCGGCACTGAAGCTTTCTTT.

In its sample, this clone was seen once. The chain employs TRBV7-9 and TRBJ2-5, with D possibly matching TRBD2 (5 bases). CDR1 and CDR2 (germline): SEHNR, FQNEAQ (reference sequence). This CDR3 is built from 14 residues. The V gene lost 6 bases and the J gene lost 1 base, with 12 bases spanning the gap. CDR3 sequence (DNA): TGTGCCAGCAGTTCCTCGAGGGTCCAAGAGACCCAGTACTTC. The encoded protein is CASSSSRVQETQYF.

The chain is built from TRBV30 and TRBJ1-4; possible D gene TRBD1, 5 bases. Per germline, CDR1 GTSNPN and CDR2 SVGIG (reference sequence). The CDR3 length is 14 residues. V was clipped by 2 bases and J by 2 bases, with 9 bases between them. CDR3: CAWSKTVTNEKLFF. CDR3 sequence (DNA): TGTGCCTGGAGTAAGACAGTGACTAATGAAAAACTGTTTTTT.

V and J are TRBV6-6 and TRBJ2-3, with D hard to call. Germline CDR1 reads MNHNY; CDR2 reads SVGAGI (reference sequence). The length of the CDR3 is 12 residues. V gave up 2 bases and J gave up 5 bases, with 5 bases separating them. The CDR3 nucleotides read TGTGCCAGCAGTTACGAGGTAGATACGCAGTATTTT. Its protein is CASSYEVDTQYF.

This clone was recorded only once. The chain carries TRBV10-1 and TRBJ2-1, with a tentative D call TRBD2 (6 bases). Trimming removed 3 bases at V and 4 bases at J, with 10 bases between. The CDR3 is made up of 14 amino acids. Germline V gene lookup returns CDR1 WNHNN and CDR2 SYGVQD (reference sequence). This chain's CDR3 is CASSDGTQYNEQFF. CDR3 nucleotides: TGCGCCAGCAGTGACGGGACTCAATACAATGAGCAGTTCTTC.

CDR3 nucleotide sequence: TGTGCCAGCAGTTATGAGGGATTGAACACTGAAGCTTTCTTT. This translates into CASSYEGLNTEAFF. V is TRBV6-5 and J is TRBJ1-1; no clear D. V gave up 3 bases and J gave up 0 bases, with 8 bases separating them. Germline CDR1 MNHEY, CDR2 SVGAGI. The CDR3 spans 14 residues.

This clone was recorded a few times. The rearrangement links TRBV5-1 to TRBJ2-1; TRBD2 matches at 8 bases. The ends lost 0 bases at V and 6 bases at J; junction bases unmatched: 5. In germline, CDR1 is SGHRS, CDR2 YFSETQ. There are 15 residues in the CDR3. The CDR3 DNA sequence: TGCGCCAGCAGCTTGGTAGCGGGGACGGTCAATGAGCAGTTCTTC. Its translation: CASSLVAGTVNEQFF.

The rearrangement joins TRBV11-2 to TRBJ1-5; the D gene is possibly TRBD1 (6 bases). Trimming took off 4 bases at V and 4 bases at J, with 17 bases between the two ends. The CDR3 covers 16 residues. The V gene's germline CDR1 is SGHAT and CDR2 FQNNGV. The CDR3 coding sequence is TGTGCCAGCAGCTCTGGGGGCAGGGGAGGGAATCAGCCCCAGCATTTT. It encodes CASSSGGRGGNQPQHF. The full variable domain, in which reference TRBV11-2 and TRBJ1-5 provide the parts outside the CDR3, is EAGVAQSPRYKIIEKRQSVAFWCNPISGHATLYWYQQILGQGPKLLIQFQNNGVVDDSQLPKDRFSAERLKGVDSTLKIQPAKLEDSAVYLCASSSGGRGGNQPQHFGDGTRLSIL.

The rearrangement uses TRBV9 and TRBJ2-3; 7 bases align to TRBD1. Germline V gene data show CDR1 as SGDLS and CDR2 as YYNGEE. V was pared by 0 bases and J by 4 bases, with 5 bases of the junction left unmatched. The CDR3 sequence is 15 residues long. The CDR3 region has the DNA TGTGCCAGCAGCGTAGGACAGGGTATTTCAGATACGCAGTATTTT. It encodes CASSVGQGISDTQYF.

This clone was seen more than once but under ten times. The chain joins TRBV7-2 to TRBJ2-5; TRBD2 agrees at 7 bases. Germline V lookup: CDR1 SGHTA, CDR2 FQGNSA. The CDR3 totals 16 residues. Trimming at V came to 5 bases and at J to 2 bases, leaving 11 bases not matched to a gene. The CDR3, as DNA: TGTGCCAGCAGCCTTTGGGGTGCTAGCGGACAAGAGACCCAGTACTTC. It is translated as CASSLWGASGQETQYF.

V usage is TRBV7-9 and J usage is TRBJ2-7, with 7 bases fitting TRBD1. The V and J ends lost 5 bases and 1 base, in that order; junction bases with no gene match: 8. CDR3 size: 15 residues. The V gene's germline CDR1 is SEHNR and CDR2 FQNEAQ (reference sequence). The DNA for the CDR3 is TGTGCCAGCAGCACCCGGGACAGTCATTCCTACGAGCAGTACTTC. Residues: CASSTRDSHSYEQYF.

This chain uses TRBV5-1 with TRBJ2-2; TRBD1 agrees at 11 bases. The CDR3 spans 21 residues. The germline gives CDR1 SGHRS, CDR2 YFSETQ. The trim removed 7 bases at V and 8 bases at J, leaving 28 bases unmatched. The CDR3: CASDNPGQGARYVKRAGELFF. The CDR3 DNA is TGCGCCAGCGATAACCCCGGACAGGGGGCTAGGTACGTGAAACGTGCTGGGGAGCTGTTTTTT.